Detailed here is one T cell receptor (beta chain). Data came from immunoSEQ multiplex PCR; TCRdb stores just in-frame clones and leaves some out. Of approximately 80,000 clones in the sample, more than 75% were seen once. These data are taken from a study of blood T cell repertoires in COVID-19. Trimming left V 6 bases short and J 0 bases short, with 9 bases between. Germline V CDR1 and CDR2: SNHLY, FYNNEI. CDR3 length: 14 residues. Sequenced: peripheral blood. The chain has TRBV2 and TRBJ2-1; maybe TRBD1 (5 bases). This TCR was sampled from a man in his sixties with acute or convalescent COVID-19. The CDR3 reads CASSRTPSYNEQFF. The CDR3 bases are TGTGCCAGCAGCCGGACACCCTCCTACAATGAGCAGTTCTTC.